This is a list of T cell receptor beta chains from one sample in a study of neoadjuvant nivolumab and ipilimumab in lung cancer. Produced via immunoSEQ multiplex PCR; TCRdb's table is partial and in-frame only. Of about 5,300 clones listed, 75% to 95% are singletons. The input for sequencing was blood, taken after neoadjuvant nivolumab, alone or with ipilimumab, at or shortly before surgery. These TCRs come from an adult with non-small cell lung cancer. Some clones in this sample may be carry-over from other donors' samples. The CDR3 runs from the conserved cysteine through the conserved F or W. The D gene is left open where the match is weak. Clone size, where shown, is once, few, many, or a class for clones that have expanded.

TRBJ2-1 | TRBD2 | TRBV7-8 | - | TGTGCCAGCAGCTTTTCTAGCGGGAGCATGAGCTCCTACAATGAGCAGTTCTTC | CASSFSSGSMSSYNEQFF
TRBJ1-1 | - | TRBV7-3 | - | TGTGCCAGCAGCTCGGGGGTATTGGGCGCTGAAGCTTTCTTT | CASSSGVLGAEAFF
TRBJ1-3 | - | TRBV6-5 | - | TGTGCCAGCAGTTACGCGGGAGGAAACACCATATATTTT | CASSYAGGNTIYF
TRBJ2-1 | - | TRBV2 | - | TGTGCCAGCAGTGACGTCTTCGGTAATGAGCAGTTCTTC | CASSDVFGNEQFF
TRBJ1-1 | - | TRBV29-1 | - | TGCAGCGTTGAAGGTCAGGGTTCTGAAGCTTTCTTT | CSVEGQGSEAFF
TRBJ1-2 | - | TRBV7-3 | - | TGTGCCAGCAGCTTATCAGTTAGGGCAGATGGCTACACCTTC | CASSLSVRADGYTF
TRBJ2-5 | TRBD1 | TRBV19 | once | TGTGCCAGTGGGGGACAGACCCAAGAGACCCAGTACTTC | CASGGQTQETQYF
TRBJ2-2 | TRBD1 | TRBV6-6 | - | TGTGCCAGCAGTCAAACAGGGGGCCCCGGGGAGCTGTTTTTT | CASSQTGGPGELFF
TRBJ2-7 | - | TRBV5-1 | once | TGCGCCAGCAGCTTGGCCCCAGGGATCGCGGGCGAGCAGTACTTC | CASSLAPGIAGEQYF
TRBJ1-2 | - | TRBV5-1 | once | TGCGCCAGCAGCACGGGGATACCTAACTATGGCTACACCTTC | CASSTGIPNYGYTF
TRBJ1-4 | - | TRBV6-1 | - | TGTGCCAGCAGTGCTCTAGTCGGACTCCGAACTGAAAAACTGTTTTTT | CASSALVGLRTEKLFF